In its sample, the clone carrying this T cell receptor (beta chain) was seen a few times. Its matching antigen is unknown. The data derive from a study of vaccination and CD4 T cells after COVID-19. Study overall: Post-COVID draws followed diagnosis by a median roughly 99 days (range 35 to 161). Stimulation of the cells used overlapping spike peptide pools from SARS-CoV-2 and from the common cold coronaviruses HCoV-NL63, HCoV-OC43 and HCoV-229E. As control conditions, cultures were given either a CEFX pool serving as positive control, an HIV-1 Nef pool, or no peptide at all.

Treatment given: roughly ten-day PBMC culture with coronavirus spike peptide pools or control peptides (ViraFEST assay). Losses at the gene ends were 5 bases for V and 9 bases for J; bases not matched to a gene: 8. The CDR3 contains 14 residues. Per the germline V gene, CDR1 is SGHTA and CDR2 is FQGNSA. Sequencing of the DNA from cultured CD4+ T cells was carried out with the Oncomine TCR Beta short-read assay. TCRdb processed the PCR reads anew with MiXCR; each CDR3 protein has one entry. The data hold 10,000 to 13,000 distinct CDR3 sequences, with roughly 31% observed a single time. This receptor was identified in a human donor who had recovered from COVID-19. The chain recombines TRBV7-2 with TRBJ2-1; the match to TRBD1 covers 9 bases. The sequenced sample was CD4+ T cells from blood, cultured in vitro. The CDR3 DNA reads TGTGCCAGCAGCCCCGGACAGGGGCGCAGTGAGCAGTTCTTC. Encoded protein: CASSPGQGRSEQFF.